A selection of T cell receptor beta chains follows, all from one sample in a study of blood T cells in healthy people across ages. In TCRdb, the 5' RACE reads were re-called with MiXCR into one record per CDR3 protein. The sample shows 800,000 to 900,000 distinct CDR3 sequences, 55% to 65% of them seen only once. The sample taken for sequencing was blood. The receptors were gathered from a man under 40 in good health. Each CDR3 is given with its conserved first and last residue. D genes are given only for firm matches. For some rows the clone size is stated as once, few or many, or as a class when expanded; others skip it.

D: TRBD1; V: TRBV20-1; size: .; J: TRBJ1-2; DNA: TGCAGTGCTAGGAACACAGGGGGGGGATATGGCTACACCTTC; CDR3: CSARNTGGGYGYTF
D: TRBD1; V: TRBV12-3/TRBV12-4; size: .; J: TRBJ1-2; DNA: TGTGCCAGCAGATTGACAGGGTTAAGCTACACCTTC; CDR3: CASRLTGLSYTF
D: .; V: TRBV10-3; size: few; J: TRBJ1-5; DNA: TGTGCCATCAGTGATCGGGGCAATCAGCCCCAGCATTTT; CDR3: CAISDRGNQPQHF
D: .; V: TRBV3-1; size: .; J: TRBJ2-4; DNA: TGTGCCAGCAGCCAAGACCACAGGGTAAACATTCAGTACTTC; CDR3: CASSQDHRVNIQYF
D: TRBD1; V: TRBV6-5; size: once; J: TRBJ2-3; DNA: TGTGCCAGCGGTTATCCAGGACAGGGGGCGGGCAGTACGCAGTATTTT; CDR3: CASGYPGQGAGSTQYF
D: .; V: TRBV21-1; size: .; J: TRBJ2-7; DNA: TGTGCCAGCCGGATTGGTGGGGGAGTCCACGAGCAGTACTTC; CDR3: CASRIGGGVHEQYF
D: TRBD1; V: TRBV6-1; size: .; J: TRBJ2-4; DNA: TGTGCCAGCAGTGAAGCTCCCAGACAGGGCCATGGGGACATTCAGTACTTC; CDR3: CASSEAPRQGHGDIQYF
D: .; V: TRBV7-9; size: .; J: TRBJ2-7; DNA: TGTGCCAGCAGCTCACGGATCTCGAGGTCCTACGAGCAGTACTTC; CDR3: CASSSRISRSYEQYF
D: .; V: TRBV27; size: .; J: TRBJ2-3; DNA: TGTGCCAGCAGTTTCGGGTTAGCTACAGATACGCAGTATTTT; CDR3: CASSFGLATDTQYF
D: .; V: TRBV28; size: once; J: TRBJ2-5; DNA: TGTGCCACCGGTCCACCGGGGGAGACCCAGTACTTC; CDR3: CATGPPGETQYF
D: TRBD2; V: TRBV9; size: .; J: TRBJ2-7; DNA: TGTGCCAGCAGCCCGGGGGGGGTTTCGAGGGGCGAGCAGTACTTC; CDR3: CASSPGGVSRGEQYF
D: TRBD1; V: TRBV28; size: once; J: TRBJ2-5; DNA: TGTGCCAGCAGTTCCCAGGGACAGGGGGAGACCCAGTACTTC; CDR3: CASSSQGQGETQYF
D: .; V: TRBV7-6; size: .; J: TRBJ2-7; DNA: TGTGCCAGCAGCTTAAATTCCTTCGAGCAGTACTTC; CDR3: CASSLNSFEQYF
D: TRBD2; V: TRBV4-1; size: .; J: TRBJ2-7; DNA: TGCGCCAGCAGCCTTGGGACTAGCGGTGACTACGAGCAGTACTTC; CDR3: CASSLGTSGDYEQYF
D: .; V: TRBV3-1; size: .; J: TRBJ1-2; DNA: TGTGCCAGCAGCCAAGATGGGCAGGGCCGAGGCTACACCTTC; CDR3: CASSQDGQGRGYTF
D: .; V: TRBV2; size: .; J: TRBJ2-5; DNA: TGTGCCAGCGGGATGGGGGCACAAGAGACCCAGTACTTC; CDR3: CASGMGAQETQYF
D: .; V: TRBV20-1; size: .; J: TRBJ1-2; DNA: TGCAGTGCTCAGGGGTCCTATGGCTACACCTTC; CDR3: CSAQGSYGYTF
D: TRBD2; V: TRBV3-1; size: .; J: TRBJ2-1; DNA: TGTGCCAGCAGCCAAGTACTAGCGGGGGGGCCTCAGTTCTTC; CDR3: CASSQVLAGGPQFF
D: TRBD1; V: TRBV20-1; size: many; J: TRBJ1-4; DNA: TGCAGTGCTAGACCGCCGAGGCAGGGACAGACTAATGAAAAACTGTTTTTT; CDR3: CSARPPRQGQTNEKLFF
D: .; V: TRBV9; size: .; J: TRBJ2-4; DNA: TGTGCCAGCAGCCCTAGTGGGGAGAGAGCCAAAAACATTCAGTACTTC; CDR3: CASSPSGERAKNIQYF
D: .; V: TRBV7-2; size: .; J: TRBJ2-7; DNA: TGTGCCAGCAGCTTGACCCCAGGGAGCTCCTACGAGCAGTACTTC; CDR3: CASSLTPGSSYEQYF
D: .; V: TRBV6-6; size: .; J: TRBJ1-5; DNA: TGTGCCAGCAGTTACTCTGAGAGGGGGAACAATCAGCCCCAGCATTTT; CDR3: CASSYSERGNNQPQHF
D: .; V: TRBV4-3; size: few; J: TRBJ2-7; DNA: TGCGCCAGCGGACAAATCGGGGGGCCGTACGAGCAGTACTTC; CDR3: CASGQIGGPYEQYF
D: TRBD1; V: TRBV27; size: .; J: TRBJ1-4; DNA: TGTGCCAGCAGTTTGGGACAGCTCCTTAATGAAAAACTGTTTTTT; CDR3: CASSLGQLLNEKLFF
D: TRBD2; V: TRBV6-6; size: .; J: TRBJ2-3; DNA: TGTGCCAGCAGTAATGGACTAGCGATTCTCGCAGATACGCAGTATTTT; CDR3: CASSNGLAILADTQYF
D: TRBD1; V: TRBV5-1; size: .; J: TRBJ2-2; DNA: TGCGCCAGCAGCCTCCTACAGGGGAGGAACACCGGGGAGCTGTTTTTT; CDR3: CASSLLQGRNTGELFF
D: TRBD2; V: TRBV27; size: .; J: TRBJ2-7; DNA: TGTGCCAGCAGACGAGGACTAGCCTACGAGCAGTACTTC; CDR3: CASRRGLAYEQYF
D: .; V: TRBV7-3; size: few; J: TRBJ2-6; DNA: TGTGCCAGCAGCCTGGCCATATCTGGGGCCAACGTCCTGACTTTC; CDR3: CASSLAISGANVLTF
D: TRBD1; V: TRBV20-1; size: .; J: TRBJ2-7; DNA: TGCAGTGCTATTCCGACAGGGCTCTACGAGCAGTACTTC; CDR3: CSAIPTGLYEQYF
D: .; V: TRBV7-2; size: .; J: TRBJ2-7; DNA: TGTGCCAGCAGCCCTCAGGGGCAGGGAAAATCCTACGAGCAGTACTTC; CDR3: CASSPQGQGKSYEQYF
D: .; V: TRBV9; size: few; J: TRBJ2-7; DNA: TGTGCCAGCAGCGTAGGCTGGGGAGAGCAGTACTTC; CDR3: CASSVGWGEQYF
D: .; V: TRBV3-1; size: .; J: TRBJ2-5; DNA: TGTGCCACCGGGATCGGGCTACTCCGGACCCAGTACTTC; CDR3: CATGIGLLRTQYF
D: .; V: TRBV20-1; size: .; J: TRBJ1-1; DNA: TGCAGTGCTAGAGGGATGGATGAGGGCACTGAAGCTTTCTTT; CDR3: CSARGMDEGTEAFF
D: TRBD1; V: TRBV29-1; size: .; J: TRBJ1-2; DNA: TGCAGCGTTTATCAGGGGGGCCTAACCCTTAACTATGGCTACACCTTC; CDR3: CSVYQGGLTLNYGYTF
D: .; V: TRBV25-1; size: .; J: TRBJ2-7; DNA: TGTGCCAGCAGTGAATCCCTCCGCGAGCAGTACTTC; CDR3: CASSESLREQYF
D: TRBD2; V: TRBV25-1; size: .; J: TRBJ2-3; DNA: TGTGCCAGCGGAGAGGGACTAGCGGGGGACACAGATACGCAGTATTTT; CDR3: CASGEGLAGDTDTQYF
D: .; V: TRBV28; size: .; J: TRBJ2-3; DNA: TGTGCCAGCAGTTTCGGGACACTGAGCACAGATACGCAGTATTTT; CDR3: CASSFGTLSTDTQYF
D: TRBD2; V: TRBV4-3; size: few; J: TRBJ2-7; DNA: TGCGCCAGCAGCCAGCAGCGGGGGTACGAGCAGTACTTC; CDR3: CASSQQRGYEQYF
D: .; V: TRBV27; size: .; J: TRBJ2-7; DNA: TGTGCCAGCAGTATCCCGGACAGCGTGCCCTACGAGCAGTACTTC; CDR3: CASSIPDSVPYEQYF
D: .; V: TRBV7-9; size: .; J: TRBJ2-6; DNA: TGTGCCAGCAGGCCCAGGGGCGAGGGAGACGTCCTGACTTTC; CDR3: CASRPRGEGDVLTF
D: .; V: TRBV20-1; size: many; J: TRBJ2-3; DNA: TGCAGTGCTAGAGAGGGCGGGGTTAGCACAGATACGCAGTATTTT; CDR3: CSAREGGVSTDTQYF
D: .; V: TRBV4-3; size: .; J: TRBJ2-1; DNA: TGCGCCAGCAGCCAGGGGACCGACAATGAGCAGTTCTTC; CDR3: CASSQGTDNEQFF
D: TRBD2; V: TRBV7-8; size: .; J: TRBJ2-1; DNA: TGTGCCAGCAGCTTAGCGCTAGCGGGGGGTACTGAGCAGTTCTTC; CDR3: CASSLALAGGTEQFF
D: .; V: TRBV4-2; size: .; J: TRBJ1-1; DNA: TGTGCCAGCAGCGGTTGGACGGCTCCTTCAACTGAAGCTTTCTTT; CDR3: CASSGWTAPSTEAFF
D: .; V: TRBV7-3; size: few; J: TRBJ2-7; DNA: TGTGCCAGCAGCTTAGTTCGAGCGCGGGGATGCTACGAGCAGTACTTC; CDR3: CASSLVRARGCYEQYF
D: TRBD1; V: TRBV6-5; size: .; J: TRBJ1-4; DNA: TGTGCCAGCAGTTACGGACAGGCTGAAAAACTGTTTTTT; CDR3: CASSYGQAEKLFF
D: .; V: TRBV5-6; size: .; J: TRBJ2-1; DNA: TGTGCCAGCAGCCTTTCCCTCAATTACAATGAGCAGTTCTTC; CDR3: CASSLSLNYNEQFF
D: .; V: TRBV20-1; size: once; J: TRBJ2-3; DNA: TGCAGCCCCCGCCCGGCGGCACGGGTAGATACGCAGTATTTT; CDR3: CSPRPAARVDTQYF
D: .; V: TRBV2; size: .; J: TRBJ2-2; DNA: TGTGCCAGCAGTGAAAAATCCGGTCTTACCGGGGAGCTGTTTTTT; CDR3: CASSEKSGLTGELFF
D: TRBD1; V: TRBV29-1; size: few; J: TRBJ2-7; DNA: TGCAGCGCCCGAACAGGGGCTGGCTACGAGCAGTACTTC; CDR3: CSARTGAGYEQYF
D: .; V: TRBV28; size: few; J: TRBJ1-2; DNA: TGTGCCAGCAGTCCAAGATACTATGGCTACACCTTC; CDR3: CASSPRYYGYTF
D: TRBD1; V: TRBV20-1; size: .; J: TRBJ2-7; DNA: TGCAGTGCTAGTGAGGGACAGGGTACTTCCTACGAGCAGTACTTC; CDR3: CSASEGQGTSYEQYF
D: .; V: TRBV2; size: .; J: TRBJ2-1; DNA: TGTGCCAGCAGTGGTCATCCGACTAATTCTTACAATGAGCAGTTCTTC; CDR3: CASSGHPTNSYNEQFF
D: .; V: TRBV20-1; size: .; J: TRBJ1-5; DNA: TGCAGTGCTAGAGATAACCAGGACAATCAGCCCCAGCATTTT; CDR3: CSARDNQDNQPQHF
D: .; V: TRBV6-2/TRBV6-3; size: .; J: TRBJ2-7; DNA: TGTGCCAGCAGTCTCCCCTGGGACCGCGTCTCCTACGAGCAGTACTTC; CDR3: CASSLPWDRVSYEQYF